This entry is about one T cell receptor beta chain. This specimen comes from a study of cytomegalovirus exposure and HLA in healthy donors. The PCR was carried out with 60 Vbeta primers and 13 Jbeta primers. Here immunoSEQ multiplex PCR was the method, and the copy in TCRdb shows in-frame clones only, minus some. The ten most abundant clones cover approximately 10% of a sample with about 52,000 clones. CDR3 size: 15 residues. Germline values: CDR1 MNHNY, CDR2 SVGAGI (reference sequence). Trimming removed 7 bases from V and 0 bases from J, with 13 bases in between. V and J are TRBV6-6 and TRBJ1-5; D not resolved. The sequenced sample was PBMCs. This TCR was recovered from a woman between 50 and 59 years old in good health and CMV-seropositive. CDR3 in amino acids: CASKNRGSSNQPQHF. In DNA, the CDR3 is TGTGCCAGCAAAAACAGAGGGTCTAGCAATCAGCCCCAGCATTTT.